These T cell receptor beta chains were read from a single sample in a study of PD-1 blockade in classical Hodgkin lymphoma. This table comes from immunoSEQ multiplex PCR, and its TCRdb copy is limited to in-frame clones, with some not included. The sample has about 93,000 clones, around nine tenths seen once; the top ten hold roughly 2.6%. The sample here was peripheral blood mononuclear cells (PBMCs), taken before the second cycle of nivolumab. These receptor sequences come from a human donor with classical Hodgkin lymphoma. CDR3s include the opening cysteine and the closing phenylalanine or tryptophan.

j_gene	v_gene	CDR3aa
TRBJ2-3	TRBV28	CASRGGAGTQYF
TRBJ2-4	TRBV5-6	CASSLDFSGSKNIQYF
TRBJ2-7	TRBV7-9	CASSSWGGDEQYF
TRBJ1-4	TRBV28	CASSLPRTGTVNEKLFF
TRBJ2-7	TRBV15	CATSKDTRGTYEQYF
TRBJ2-7	TRBV11-3	CASSLAILVTYEQYF
TRBJ2-2	TRBV9	CASSSRTENTGELFF
TRBJ1-5	TRBV7-6	CASSLAAGTEDQPQHF
TRBJ1-4	TRBV18	CASSTGTGTEKLFF
TRBJ2-5	TRBV15	CATSSPGQIIQETQYF
TRBJ1-2	TRBV29-1	CSVVWAGANYGYTF
TRBJ1-4	TRBV29-1	CSVVVGGGLFF
TRBJ2-7	TRBV10-1	CASSIGTGGNEQYF
TRBJ2-7	TRBV6-7	CASSRGRAPRSYEQYF
TRBJ2-7	TRBV10-2	CATLGGVDYEQYF
TRBJ2-7	TRBV6-5	CASSYDFPGAGEQYF
TRBJ2-2	TRBV5-1	CASSLTGTNAGELFF
TRBJ1-5	TRBV27	CASSFTGLPQHF
TRBJ1-4	TRBV9	CARSGEKLFF
TRBJ1-1	TRBV19	CASSIATDQAFF
TRBJ2-2	TRBV7-9	CASSYLLGELFF
TRBJ2-7	TRBV7-2	CASSQTAFSYEQYF
TRBJ2-2	TRBV11-3	CASSGRPNTGELFF
TRBJ2-5	TRBV25-1	CASSEGQGIETQYF
TRBJ1-1	TRBV30	CAWSVHFNTEAFF
TRBJ2-5	TRBV5-1	CASSSPRQGPKETQYF
TRBJ2-7	TRBV7-2	CASSRGTSVAYEQYF
TRBJ1-2	TRBV19	CASSIAGALRNYGYTF
TRBJ2-1	TRBV7-6	CASSSDIRANEQFF
TRBJ1-5	TRBV19	CASSDPGLQPQHF
TRBJ2-3	TRBV5-1	CASRGSEDTQYF
TRBJ1-2	TRBV28	CASSLRVDRDDYGYTF
TRBJ2-3	TRBV19	CASSRRTASTDTQYF
TRBJ2-5	TRBV6-5	CASSYGGRAGETQYF
TRBJ2-1	TRBV25-1	CASSEFVTGNYNEQFF
TRBJ2-7	TRBV9	CASSVDRGQGEQYF
TRBJ2-7	TRBV18	CASSPRGYEQYF
TRBJ1-2	TRBV6-5	CASSLLGRGHGYTF
TRBJ1-1	TRBV2	CASSNSQAGEAFF
TRBJ1-2	TRBV9	CASSAAYGYTF
TRBJ1-3	TRBV28	CASSLRDRLYSGNTIYF
TRBJ1-4	TRBV9	CASSVDVGLAGEKLFF